A selection of T cell receptor beta chains follows, all from one sample in a study of control samples from healthy donors and cancer patients. Measured with immunoSEQ multiplex PCR; TCRdb has only the in-frame clones, and not every one. The sample lists over 10,000 clones; over 70% were seen once. The sample was formalin-fixed, paraffin-embedded tissue. These receptors all come from a male donor with melanoma. Each CDR3 is given with its conserved first and last residue. The order of the fields is D gene, J gene, clone size, V gene, CDR3 protein, CDR3 DNA. A D gene is named only where the DNA matches it firmly. Some rows have no size entry. The others give once, few or many, or a class for an expanded clone.

d_gene: TRBD2
j_gene: TRBJ2-2
abundance: few
v_gene: TRBV24-1
CDR3aa: CATGGGSSTGELFF
CDR3nt: TGTGCCACCGGGGGGGGTTCGAGCACCGGGGAGCTGTTTTTT

d_gene: NA
j_gene: TRBJ1-5
abundance: once
v_gene: TRBV7-6
CDR3aa: CASSPGSFLNQPQHF
CDR3nt: TGTGCCAGCAGCCCCGGCAGTTTCCTCAATCAGCCCCAGCATTTT

d_gene: NA
j_gene: TRBJ1-1
abundance: NA
v_gene: TRBV9
CDR3aa: CASSVWTEINTEAFF
CDR3nt: TGTGCCAGCAGCGTCTGGACAGAGATTAACACTGAAGCTTTCTTT

d_gene: NA
j_gene: TRBJ2-1
abundance: NA
v_gene: TRBV24-1
CDR3aa: CATSDSGPAGRSYNEQFF
CDR3nt: TGTGCCACCAGTGACTCTGGCCCCGCGGGGCGGTCCTACAATGAGCAGTTCTTC

d_gene: TRBD1
j_gene: TRBJ1-2
abundance: NA
v_gene: TRBV7-3
CDR3aa: CASSSSSDRARGGYTF
CDR3nt: TGTGCCAGCAGCTCTTCATCGGACAGGGCGAGGGGTGGCTACACCTTC

d_gene: TRBD1
j_gene: TRBJ1-5
abundance: NA
v_gene: TRBV24-1
CDR3aa: CATSVPGTGDQPQHF
CDR3nt: TGTGCCACCAGTGTCCCCGGGACAGGGGATCAGCCCCAGCATTTT

d_gene: NA
j_gene: TRBJ2-5
abundance: NA
v_gene: TRBV6-5
CDR3aa: CASSYGGTPQETQYF
CDR3nt: TGTGCCAGCAGTTATGGAGGGACACCGCAAGAGACCCAGTACTTC

d_gene: NA
j_gene: TRBJ2-2
abundance: NA
v_gene: TRBV5-1
CDR3aa: CASSQIRQVRHNTGELFF
CDR3nt: TGCGCCAGCAGCCAGATCCGACAGGTTCGGCATAACACCGGGGAGCTGTTTTTT

d_gene: TRBD1
j_gene: TRBJ1-6
abundance: NA
v_gene: TRBV6-5
CDR3aa: CASSYSDRGRSSPLHF
CDR3nt: TGTGCCAGCAGTTACTCCGACAGGGGGCGAAGTTCACCCCTCCACTTT

d_gene: NA
j_gene: TRBJ1-1
abundance: NA
v_gene: TRBV6-5
CDR3aa: CASSQKGGGNTEAFF
CDR3nt: TGTGCCAGCAGTCAGAAAGGGGGGGGGAACACTGAAGCTTTCTTT

d_gene: NA
j_gene: TRBJ2-1
abundance: NA
v_gene: TRBV7-9
CDR3aa: CASSRLEGGRDNEQFF
CDR3nt: TGTGCCAGCAGCCGCCTCGAGGGGGGGCGAGACAATGAGCAGTTCTTC